The next 30 T cell receptor beta chains were all read from a single sample in a study of beta chain features in type 1 diabetes. The sequenced template was cDNA made from the entire isolated RNA. The assay was immunoSEQ multiplex PCR, and TCRdb's table has in-frame clones only and misses some. The sample has under 250,000 clones, 13% to 15% seen once. Input material: naive CD4+ T cells from blood. The origin of the receptors is a woman aged 40 to 55 in good health.

In its sample, this clone was seen a few times. J is TRBJ1-6 and V is TRBV6-6; D unclear. Trimming left V 0 bases short and J 11 bases short, with 8 bases between. Germline V CDR1 and CDR2: MNHNY, SVGAGI (reference sequence). The CDR3 spans 13 residues. CDR3 region: CASSYSLEAPLHF. CDR3 nucleotides: TGTGCCAGCAGTTACTCACTGGAGGCACCCCTCCACTTT.

The chain recombines TRBV11-2 with TRBJ2-5; TRBD2 matches at 9 bases. The germline CDR1 and CDR2 sequences are SGHAT and FQNNGV. V shed 2 bases, J shed 1 base, and the junction held 5 bases outside the gene matches. The CDR3 length is 16 residues. CDR3 amino acids: CASSLWPSGAQETQYF. CDR3 DNA: TGTGCCAGCAGCTTATGGCCTAGCGGGGCCCAAGAGACCCAGTACTTC.

This rearrangement joins TRBV4-3 to TRBJ1-6; D unclear. Trimming removed 0 bases at V and 0 bases at J, with 12 bases between. This CDR3 spans 18 amino acids. Germline values: CDR1 LGHNA, CDR2 YSLEER. The CDR3 nucleotides are TGCGCCAGCAGCCAAGACAGGCTCTCGAGCTCCTATAATTCACCCCTCCACTTT. It codes for CASSQDRLSSSYNSPLHF.

The chain uses TRBV7-9 and TRBJ1-2; D remains ambiguous. This CDR3 is 12 amino acids long. V was pared by 0 bases and J by 8 bases, with 7 bases between. Per germline, CDR1 SEHNR and CDR2 FQNEAQ (reference sequence). The CDR3 DNA reads as TGTGCCAGCAGCTTAGCGGCCGGGGGCTACACCTTC. Translation gives CASSLAAGGYTF.

In this sample, this clone turned up a few times. The chain links TRBV14 to TRBJ1-2; tentatively, D is TRBD1 (5 bases). The CDR3 covers 16 residues. V dropped 0 bases and J dropped 5 bases, with 16 bases sitting between them. The germline gives CDR1 SGHDN, CDR2 FVKESK. CDR3 sequence reads: CASSQEGRGVRYGYTF. CDR3 nucleotides: TGTGCCAGCAGCCAAGAGGGGAGGGGAGTTCGGTATGGCTACACCTTC.

In this sample, this clone turned up a few times. The V and J genes are TRBV5-1 and TRBJ1-4; D possibly corresponds to TRBD1 (6 bases). CDR1 and CDR2 (germline): SGHRS, YFSETQ. The V end was cut by 4 bases, the J end by 3 bases, with 10 bases between. The CDR3 loop spans 14 amino acids. This CDR3 reads CASSPDSSNEKLFF. The CDR3 nucleotides are TGCGCCAGCAGCCCGGACAGCTCTAATGAAAAACTGTTTTTT.

V usage is TRBV7-2 and J usage is TRBJ1-5; D gene uncertain. The V and J ends lost 3 bases and 0 bases respectively, with 6 bases between them. This CDR3 spans 14 amino acids. Germline V gives CDR1 SGHTA, CDR2 FQGNSA. The CDR3 DNA reads TGTGCCAGCAGCTTCCGGGATAGCAATCAGCCCCAGCATTTT. It yields the protein CASSFRDSNQPQHF.

The table lists this clone with a few counts. The chain carries TRBV9 and TRBJ2-1; 14 positions agree with TRBD2. With 0 bases clipped from V and 8 bases from J, the junction kept 7 bases outside the gene matches. Per germline, CDR1 SGDLS and CDR2 YYNGEE. This CDR3 is 17 amino acids long. The CDR3 DNA follows: TGTGCCAGCAGCGTAGCCTGGGGGACTAGCGGGGGTGATGAGCAGTTCTTC. Residues: CASSVAWGTSGGDEQFF. The whole variable domain, remainder taken from reference TRBV9 and TRBJ2-1, is DSGVTQTPKHLITATGQRVTLRCSPRSGDLSVYWYQQSLDQGLQFLIQYYNGEERAKGNILERFSAQQFPDLHSELNLSSLELGDSALYFCASSVAWGTSGGDEQFFGPGTRLTVL.

This chain links TRBV5-1 with TRBJ1-1, with D possibly matching TRBD1 (6 bases). The V and J ends lost 0 bases and 5 bases respectively, with 11 bases between them. This CDR3 comprises 14 residues. Germline lookup yields CDR1 SGHRS and CDR2 YFSETQ. The CDR3 sequence: CASSLASGETEAFF. The CDR3, as DNA: TGCGCCAGCAGCTTGGCCTCAGGGGAGACTGAAGCTTTCTTT. The whole variable domain, filled in from reference TRBV5-1 and TRBJ1-1, reads KAGVTQTPRYLIKTRGQQVTLSCSPISGHRSVSWYQQTPGQGLQFLFEYFSETQRNKGNFPGRFSGRQFSNSRSEMNVSTLELGDSALYLCASSLASGETEAFFGQGTRLTVV.

In nucleotides, the CDR3 is TGTGCCAGCAGCCGACTGGGGGGACAGGGGCGCTTCAATTCACCCCTCCACTTT. Translated, it gives CASSRLGGQGRFNSPLHF. The chain recombines TRBV4-2 with TRBJ1-6; 10 bases align to TRBD1. CDR1 and CDR2 (germline): LGHNA, YNFKEQ. Trimming at V came to 4 bases and at J to 7 bases, leaving 13 bases not matched to a gene. The CDR3 length is 18 residues.

This clone occurred a few times. The V call is TRBV7-2, the J call TRBJ1-5, with TRBD1 matching 8 bases. Germline V gene lookup returns CDR1 SGHTA and CDR2 FQGNSA. After removal of 4 bases from V and 4 bases from J, the junction contained 6 bases not matched to a gene. The CDR3 contains 15 residues. CDR3 loop: CASSSPGQANQPQHF. CDR3 in DNA: TGTGCCAGCAGCTCCCCGGGACAGGCAAATCAGCCCCAGCATTTT.

Only a few counts were recorded for this clone. The rearrangement uses TRBV7-9 and TRBJ1-1; D call uncertain. CDR3 length: 14 amino acids. The V gene lost 5 bases and the J gene lost 1 base, with 11 bases spanning the gap. Germline V lookup: CDR1 SEHNR, CDR2 FQNEAQ (reference sequence). Here the CDR3 reads CASSTTPGNTEAFF. For the CDR3, the DNA is TGTGCCAGCAGCACCACCCCCGGGAACACTGAAGCTTTCTTT.

The V and J genes are TRBV25-1 and TRBJ1-3, with D possibly TRBD1 on 6 matching bases. Trimming removed 11 bases from V and 4 bases from J, with 15 bases in between. The CDR3 consists of 13 residues. Germline assignment: CDR1 MGHDK and CDR2 SYGVNS. This CDR3 reads CAVSRGTGNTIYF. The CDR3 DNA reads TGTGCCGTCTCGAGGGGGACCGGAAACACCATATATTTT.

This clone was counted a few times. The chain employs TRBV10-3 and TRBJ2-3; 8 bases are a match to TRBD1. The CDR3 spans 15 residues. The V segment lost 8 bases and the J segment 2 bases; nucleotides outside the gene matches: 9. Per the germline V gene, CDR1 is ENHRY and CDR2 is SYGVKD. The CDR3 protein is CAICESDRDTDTQYF. In nucleotides, the CDR3 is TGTGCCATCTGCGAGTCGGACAGGGACACAGATACGCAGTATTTT.

The gene calls are TRBV6-1 and TRBJ1-2, with TRBD1 identical over 10 bases. The germline CDR1 and CDR2 sequences are MNHNS and SASEGT. This CDR3 region has 13 residues. Trimming at V came to 3 bases and at J to 5 bases, leaving 0 bases not matched to a gene. CDR3 nucleotide sequence: TGTGCCAGCAGTGAGGACAGGGGGTATGGCTACACCTTC. Protein sequence: CASSEDRGYGYTF.

The V and J genes are TRBV7-2 and TRBJ2-5; TRBD1 agrees at 11 bases. This CDR3 has 16 residues. Germline CDR1 is SGHTA and CDR2 is FQGNSA. The V gene end was trimmed by 0 bases and the J gene end by 4 bases; junction bases not matched to a gene: 4. The CDR3 DNA reads as TGTGCCAGCAGCTTAGCTGGACAGGGGGCTCGAGAGACCCAGTACTTC. Its protein product is CASSLAGQGARETQYF.

This clone turned up a few times. The V and J genes are TRBV29-1 and TRBJ1-1; possibly TRBD1 for D (5 bases). CDR3 length: 13 amino acids. CDR1 and CDR2 from the germline V gene are SQVTM and ANQGSEA. The V end was cut by 3 bases, the J end by 1 base, with 9 bases between. The CDR3 protein is CSVERQPNTEAFF. DNA for the CDR3: TGCAGCGTTGAGAGACAGCCGAACACTGAAGCTTTCTTT.

The V and J genes are TRBV7-8 and TRBJ2-5; 15 bases align to TRBD2. The CDR3 is made up of 16 amino acids. Germline V gene data show CDR1 as SGHVS and CDR2 as FQNEAQ. The V gene end was trimmed by 5 bases and the J gene end by 5 bases; junction bases not matched to a gene: 6. For the CDR3, the DNA is TGTGCCAGCAGCGCCACCGGGACTAGCGGGGGGGAGACCCAGTACTTC. Its translation: CASSATGTSGGETQYF.

This clone has just a few counts. The chain employs TRBV18 and TRBJ1-1, with D perhaps matching TRBD1 (6 bases). The CDR3 covers 14 residues. Germline values: CDR1 KGHSH, CDR2 LQKENI. V lost 5 bases and J lost 4, with 14 bases in between. The CDR3 loop reads CASSGGGFGTEAFF. In nucleotides, the CDR3 is TGTGCCAGCTCAGGGGGCGGGTTTGGCACTGAAGCTTTCTTT.

The chain is built from TRBV5-4 and TRBJ2-7; no reliable D call. The germline V gene encodes CDR1 SGHNT and CDR2 YYREEE (reference sequence). This CDR3 is 13 amino acids long. V lost 4 bases to trimming and J lost 0 bases, with 8 bases between them. The CDR3 coding sequence is TGTGCCAGCAGCCCTAAAAGCTCCTACGAGCAGTACTTC. This encodes CASSPKSSYEQYF.

About this clone itself: The sample has other DNA sequences that encode this CDR3 too. The chain couples TRBV11-2 to TRBJ2-5, with TRBD2 matching over 7 bases. The junction had 3 bases not matched to a gene; V was cut back by 4 bases and J by 1 base. This CDR3 spans 14 amino acids. CDR1 and CDR2 (germline): SGHAT, FQNNGV. The CDR3 is CASSSSGGQETQYF. CDR3 in DNA: TGTGCCAGCAGCTCCTCGGGGGGCCAAGAGACCCAGTACTTC.

This clone turned up a few times. Written as DNA, the CDR3 is TGTGCCAGCAGTTACTTGGGACAGGGGTACAATGAGCAGTTCTTC. It specifies CASSYLGQGYNEQFF. This chain joins TRBV6-6 and TRBJ2-1; 10 bases are shared with TRBD1. The CDR3 runs 15 residues. Germline loops: CDR1 MNHNY, CDR2 SVGAGI (reference sequence). The ends lost 1 base at V and 4 bases at J; junction bases unmatched: 1.

This clone showed up just a few times. CDR3 nucleotides: TGTGCCAGCAGACGTAGCGGGGGGGCCGACTACGAGCAGTACTTC. Its protein product is CASRRSGGADYEQYF. V gene TRBV2 combines with J gene TRBJ2-7; 11 bases are a match to TRBD2. The CDR3 consists of 15 residues. V lost 6 bases and J lost 3; bases outside the gene matches: 7. Per the germline V gene, CDR1 is SNHLY and CDR2 is FYNNEI.

This clone was observed a few times. The gene calls are TRBV6-5 and TRBJ2-7; 7 nucleotides align to TRBD2. The CDR3 length is 12 residues. The germline V gene has CDR1 MNHEY and CDR2 SVGAGI. After removal of 7 bases from V and 6 bases from J, the junction contained 6 bases not matched to a gene. The DNA for the CDR3 is TGTGCCAGCACCCAGGGCGGGGGCGAGCAGTACTTC. It specifies CASTQGGGEQYF.

The V call is TRBV14, the J call TRBJ1-5, with D unclear. Per the germline V gene, CDR1 is SGHDN and CDR2 is FVKESK. V lost 2 bases to trimming and J lost 7 bases, with 12 bases between them. The CDR3 runs to 14 residues. For the CDR3, the DNA is TGTGCCAGCAGCCAATCCGGGTTCCGACAGCCCCAGCATTTT. This encodes CASSQSGFRQPQHF.

V is TRBV28 and J is TRBJ1-3, with TRBD1 matching over 7 bases. The CDR3 is 14 residues long. V lost 4 bases, J lost 2 bases, and 2 bases stayed unmatched. The germline CDR1 and CDR2 sequences are MDHEN and SYDVKM. The CDR3 sequence: CASSSGTAGNTIYF. CDR3 coding DNA: TGTGCCAGCAGTTCTGGGACAGCTGGAAACACCATATATTTT.

The rearrangement joins TRBV29-1 to TRBJ1-2; D gene ambiguous. V was pared by 7 bases and J by 0 bases, with 9 bases between. Germline V gene sequence: CDR1 SQVTM, CDR2 ANQGSEA. This CDR3 contains 12 residues. The CDR3 here is CSGGGSNYGYTF. CDR3 in DNA: TGCAGCGGGGGAGGCTCTAACTATGGCTACACCTTC. Complete variable domain (other parts from reference TRBV29-1 and TRBJ1-2): SAVISQKPSRDICQRGTSLTIQCQVDSQVTMMFWYRQQPGQSLTLIATANQGSEATYESGFVIDKFPISRPNLTFSTLTVSNMSPEDSSIYLCSGGGSNYGYTFGSGTRLTVV.

This clone occurred a few times. The same CDR3 also results from other DNA sequences found in this sample. This chain joins TRBV9 and TRBJ2-2; 10 positions agree with TRBD2. Trimming at V came to 0 bases and at J to 0 bases, leaving 2 bases not matched to a gene. The germline V gene encodes CDR1 SGDLS and CDR2 YYNGEE. CDR3 length equals 17 residues. DNA for the CDR3: TGTGCCAGCAGCGTAGCTAGCGGGGGTCCGAACACCGGGGAGCTGTTTTTT. Translation gives CASSVASGGPNTGELFF.

V and J are TRBV6-5 and TRBJ1-1; 7 nucleotides agree with TRBD1. CDR1 is MNHEY and CDR2 is SVGAGI in the germline V gene. The CDR3 is made up of 13 amino acids. J was trimmed by 6 bases and V by 6 bases; bases with no gene match: 7. CDR3 DNA sequence: TGTGCCAGCAGACCCAGGGGGGCGGCTGAAGCTTTCTTT. Its translation is CASRPRGAAEAFF.

The V gene is TRBV18, the J gene TRBJ1-2, with TRBD1 identical over 11 bases. Germline assignment: CDR1 KGHSH and CDR2 LQKENI. The J segment lost 2 bases and the V segment lost 5 bases, leaving 4 bases of the junction unmatched. The CDR3 loop spans 15 amino acids. The CDR3 DNA reads TGTGCCAGCTCATCCGGACAGGGGGCGAACTATGGCTACACCTTC. Translated, it gives CASSSGQGANYGYTF.